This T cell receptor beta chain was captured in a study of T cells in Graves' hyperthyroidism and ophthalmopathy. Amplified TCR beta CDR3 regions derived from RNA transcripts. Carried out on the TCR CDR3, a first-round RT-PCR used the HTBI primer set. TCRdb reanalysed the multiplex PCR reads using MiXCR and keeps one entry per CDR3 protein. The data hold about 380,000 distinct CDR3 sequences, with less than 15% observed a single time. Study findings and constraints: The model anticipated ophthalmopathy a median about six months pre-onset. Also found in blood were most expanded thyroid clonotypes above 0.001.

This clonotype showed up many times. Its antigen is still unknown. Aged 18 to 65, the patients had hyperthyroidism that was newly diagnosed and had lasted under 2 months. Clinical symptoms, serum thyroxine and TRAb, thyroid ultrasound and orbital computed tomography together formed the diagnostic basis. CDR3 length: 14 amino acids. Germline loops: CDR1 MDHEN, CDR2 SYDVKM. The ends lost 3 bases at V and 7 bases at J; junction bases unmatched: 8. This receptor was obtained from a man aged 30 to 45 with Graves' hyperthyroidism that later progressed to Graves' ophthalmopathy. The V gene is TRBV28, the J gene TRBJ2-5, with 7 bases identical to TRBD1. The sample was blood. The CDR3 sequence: CASSFFDRAGTQYF. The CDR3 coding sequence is TGTGCCAGCAGTTTCTTTGACAGGGCGGGGACCCAGTACTTC. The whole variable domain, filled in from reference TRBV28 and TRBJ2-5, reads DVKVTQSSRYLVKRTGEKVFLECVQDMDHENMFWYRQDPGLGLRLIYFSYDVKMKEKGDIPEGYSVSREKKERFSLILESASTNQTSMYLCASSFFDRAGTQYFGPGTRLLVL.